These 10 T cell receptor beta chains originate from one sample sequenced in a study of graft-versus-host responses after intestinal transplantation. Their specific antigens are unknown. The repertoire was sequenced with immunoSEQ multiplex PCR; TCRdb's copy has only in-frame clones and lacks some. This table has tens of thousands of clones, 91% appearing once. Sequencing used unstimulated CD8+ T cells sorted from spleen or lymph node cells, obtained before intestinal transplant. The receptor source for this set is a human donor who received an intestinal transplant.

This clone has more than one count but fewer than ten. The chain employs TRBV6-5 and TRBJ2-7; no clear D. The CDR3 has 11 residues. V lost 4 bases to trimming and J lost 6 bases, with 7 bases between them. CDR1 and CDR2 from the germline V gene are MNHEY and SVGAGI. The CDR3 here is CASSWLTEQYF. CDR3 nucleotides: TGTGCCAGCAGTTGGCTTACCGAGCAGTACTTC.

The V call is TRBV11-2, the J call TRBJ1-2, with a weak D call TRBD1 (6 bases). Per germline, CDR1 SGHAT and CDR2 FQNNGV. The CDR3 runs 16 residues. The V end lost 0 bases, the J end lost 3 bases, and 14 bases lay between the germline ends. The CDR3 DNA is TGTGCCAGCAGCTTAGATCTCAGGGACATAGACTATGGCTACACCTTC. Translating gives CASSLDLRDIDYGYTF.

The V and J genes are TRBV5-6 and TRBJ2-1; 7 positions agree with TRBD2. Trimming at V came to 0 bases and at J to 3 bases, leaving 3 bases not matched to a gene. This CDR3 contains 15 residues. CDR1 SGHDT and CDR2 YYEEEE come from the germline V gene. The CDR3 is CASSLAAGLYNEQFF. The CDR3 DNA reads TGTGCCAGCAGCTTGGCAGCGGGACTCTACAATGAGCAGTTCTTC.

The chain carries TRBV12-5 and TRBJ1-1; 9 bases map to TRBD1. Trimming removed 1 base from V and 0 bases from J; junction bases left unmatched: 9. Germline assignment: CDR1 LGHNT and CDR2 FRNRAP. This CDR3 comprises 18 residues. The CDR3, as DNA: TGTGCTAGTGGTTTGGCAAGGACAGGGGAGAACATGAACACTGAAGCTTTCTTT. Protein product: CASGLARTGENMNTEAFF.

About this clone: Other DNA sequences in this sample translate to the same CDR3. This chain joins TRBV7-9 and TRBJ1-5; D unresolved. This CDR3 region has 13 residues. The germline V and J ends were trimmed by 5 bases and 3 bases, with 8 bases remaining between them. Germline assignment: CDR1 SEHNR and CDR2 FQNEAQ (reference sequence). CDR3 nucleotides: TGTGCCAGCAGCGGACTGCCCAATCAGCCCCAGCATTTT. Its protein is CASSGLPNQPQHF. Full variable domain (remainder filled in from reference TRBV7-9 and TRBJ1-5): DTGVSQNPRHKITKRGQNVTFRCDPISEHNRLYWYRQTLGQGPEFLTYFQNEAQLEKSRLLSDRFSAERPKGSFSTLEIQRTEQGDSAMYLCASSGLPNQPQHFGDGTRLSIL.

The rearrangement links TRBV27 to TRBJ2-1; 9 positions agree with TRBD1. With 1 base clipped from V and 8 bases from J, the junction kept 0 bases outside the gene matches. The germline gives CDR1 MNHEY, CDR2 SMNVEV (reference sequence). The CDR3 is 13 residues long. Written as DNA, the CDR3 is TGTGCCAGCAGTTTATGGACAGGGGATGAGCAGTTCTTC. Translated: CASSLWTGDEQFF.

This sequence joins TRBV4-1 and TRBJ2-3; 12 nucleotides agree with TRBD2. The trim removed 1 base at V and 5 bases at J, leaving 4 bases unmatched. Germline V gene data show CDR1 as MGHRA and CDR2 as YSYEKL. This CDR3 is built from 16 residues. CDR3 residues: CASSQALAGGLDTQYF. In DNA, the CDR3 is TGCGCCAGCAGCCAAGCTCTAGCGGGGGGGCTAGATACGCAGTATTTT.

The chain employs TRBV19 and TRBJ2-7, with 7 bases lining up with TRBD2. The trim removed 9 bases at V and 6 bases at J, leaving 5 bases unmatched. This CDR3 contains 11 residues. Germline V lookup: CDR1 LNHDA, CDR2 SQIVND (reference sequence). The CDR3 loop reads CASSGGGEQYF. The CDR3 DNA follows: TGTGCCAGCAGTGGGGGGGGCGAGCAGTACTTC.

The chain is built from TRBV5-1 and TRBJ2-7; D gene uncertain. V was clipped by 4 bases and J by 5 bases, with 13 bases between them. The length of the CDR3 is 13 residues. Germline V lookup: CDR1 SGHRS, CDR2 YFSETQ. The DNA of the CDR3 is TGCGCCAGCAGCATGACACCCTTCGACGAGCAGTACTTC. It translates to CASSMTPFDEQYF.

This chain links TRBV19 with TRBJ2-5; 11 bases match TRBD2. In germline, CDR1 is LNHDA, CDR2 SQIVND (reference sequence). This CDR3 region has 15 residues. V shed 5 bases, J shed 0 bases, and the junction held 2 bases outside the gene matches. DNA for the CDR3: TGTGCCAGTAGTTTACTAGCGGGGGACCAAGAGACCCAGTACTTC. Translation: CASSLLAGDQETQYF.